Each of the 8 T cell receptor beta chains below was sequenced from the same sample in a study of PD-1 blockade in classical Hodgkin lymphoma. The time point is: cycle 4 day 1 (C4D1), after around six weeks of nivolumab. There was relapse after autologous stem cell transplantation in every patient, and there was variation in brentuximab vedotin exposure. Only in-frame clones appear in the TCRdb table, and some are missing; sequencing was by immunoSEQ multiplex PCR. The data hold 80,000 to 100,000 clones, with approximately 94% observed a single time. The input for sequencing was peripheral blood mononuclear cells (PBMCs), taken before the fourth cycle of nivolumab. These receptors were obtained from a human donor with classical Hodgkin lymphoma.

The J gene is TRBJ2-6, the V gene TRBV11-1, with D perhaps TRBD1 (6 bases). CDR3 size: 17 residues. Germline CDR1 reads SGHAT; CDR2 reads FQDESV (reference sequence). The V gene lost 0 bases and the J gene lost 0 bases, with 9 bases spanning the gap. CDR3 in DNA: TGTGCCAGCAGCTTAGCGGACAGCAGCTCTGGGGCCAACGTCCTGACTTTC. Its translation is CASSLADSSSGANVLTF.

This clone appeared a single time. The chain recombines TRBV21-1 with TRBJ2-2; TRBD2 reflects the table's D call only, with no check against the DNA. TRBV21-1 is tagged as a pseudogene. The CDR3 has 14 residues. In nucleotides, the CDR3 is TGTGCCAGCAGCTTCCCCGGGGACACCGGGGAGCTGTTTTTT. This sequence encodes CASSFPGDTGELFF.

The rearrangement uses TRBV6-6 and TRBJ1-3; 9 nucleotides match TRBD1. Per the germline V gene, CDR1 is MNHNY and CDR2 is SVGAGI (reference sequence). Trimming removed 5 bases from V and 6 bases from J; junction bases left unmatched: 8. This CDR3 has 15 residues. This CDR3 reads CASSTVGTGSNTIYF. The CDR3 coding sequence is TGTGCCAGCAGTACGGTTGGGACAGGGTCAAACACCATATATTTT.

The chain joins TRBV2 to TRBJ2-3, with TRBD2 identical over 7 bases. The ends lost 3 bases at V and 1 base at J; junction bases unmatched: 4. The CDR3 has 15 amino acids. From germline, CDR1 is SNHLY and CDR2 FYNNEI. The CDR3: CASSEVAGGTDTQYF. The CDR3 DNA follows: TGTGCCAGCAGTGAGGTGGCGGGGGGCACAGATACGCAGTATTTT.

The CDR3 reads CASSGRSGQDFFYTF. CDR3 in DNA: TGTGCCAGTAGTGGCAGGTCGGGACAGGACTTCTTCTACACCTTC. The rearrangement uses TRBV19 and TRBJ1-2, with 8 nucleotides matching TRBD1. Germline trimming cut 5 bases from V and 10 bases from J; bases unmatched to any gene: 15. CDR1 is LNHDA, CDR2 SQIVND, per germline (reference sequence). The CDR3 has 15 residues.

The chain has TRBV27 and TRBJ1-1, with D perhaps matching TRBD1 (5 bases). CDR1 MNHEY and CDR2 SMNVEV come from the germline V gene (reference sequence). CDR3 size: 14 residues. The V gene lost 1 base and the J gene lost 8 bases, with 14 bases spanning the gap. CDR3 DNA: TGTGCCAGCAGTTTATTGGGCGGGGCGAGGGAAGCTTTCTTT. This gives the protein CASSLLGGAREAFF.

V usage is TRBV19 and J usage is TRBJ2-2, with D unclear. The V gene's germline CDR1 is LNHDA and CDR2 SQIVND (reference sequence). V lost 7 bases and J lost 5, with 23 bases in between. The CDR3 contains 17 residues. The CDR3 nucleotides read TGTGCCAGTAAGGCACGGTCGTTTAGGGCTCTAACCGGGGAGCTGTTTTTT. This encodes CASKARSFRALTGELFF. The full variable domain, completed using reference TRBV19 and TRBJ2-2, is DGGITQSPKYLFRKEGQNVTLSCEQNLNHDAMYWYRQDPGQGLRLIYYSQIVNDFQKGDIAEGYSVSREKKESFPLTVTSAQKNPTAFYLCASKARSFRALTGELFFGEGSRLTVL.

This sequence joins TRBV28 and TRBJ2-2, with D perhaps matching TRBD1 (5 bases). The CDR3 is 13 residues long. Germline CDR1 MDHEN, CDR2 SYDVKM. Trimming removed 3 bases at V and 6 bases at J, with 8 bases between. The CDR3 DNA reads as TGTGCCAGCAGTTTCACAGGAGCCGGGGAGCTGTTTTTT. Residues: CASSFTGAGELFF.